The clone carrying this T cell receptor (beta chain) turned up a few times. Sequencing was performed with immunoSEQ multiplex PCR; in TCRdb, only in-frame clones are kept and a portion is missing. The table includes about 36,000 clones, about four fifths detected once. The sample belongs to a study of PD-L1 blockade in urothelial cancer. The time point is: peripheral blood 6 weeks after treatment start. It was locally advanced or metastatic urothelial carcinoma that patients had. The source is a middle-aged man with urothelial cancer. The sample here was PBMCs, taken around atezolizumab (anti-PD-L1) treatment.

The CDR3 DNA reads TGTGCCAGCAGTTGGTATGGGACAGGGAACACCGGGGAGCTGTTTTTT. This translates into CASSWYGTGNTGELFF. The rearrangement joins TRBV28 to TRBJ2-2; 8 positions agree with TRBD1. This CDR3 is built from 16 residues. Per germline, CDR1 MDHEN and CDR2 SYDVKM. J lost 1 base, V lost 4 bases, and 5 bases had no gene match.